This entry lists 25 T cell receptor beta chains sequenced from one sample in a study of CD8+ T cells in alopecia areata. Described treatment: oral pan-JAK inhibitor, 5-10 mg twice daily. The authors extracted RNA and reverse transcribed it into cDNA as the sequencing template. The method was immunoSEQ multiplex PCR; TCRdb's version includes in-frame clones alone and lacks a portion of them. The sample yields about 110,000 clones, approximately 54% seen once. The sample consisted of CD8+ T cells sorted from blood, taken at week 24, from a patient treated with tofacitinib. The receptors derive from a human donor with alopecia areata.

This clone came up a few times. The chain employs TRBV29-1 and TRBJ2-2; D is possibly TRBD1 or TRBD2 (5 bases each). CDR3 size: 15 residues. The germline V gene has CDR1 SQVTM and CDR2 ANQGSEA. V was trimmed by 0 bases and J by 8 bases, leaving 16 bases between them. CDR3 loop: CSVEDRGQGSGELFF. As DNA, the CDR3 is TGCAGCGTTGAAGATCGAGGGCAGGGATCGGGGGAGCTGTTTTTT.

This clone has more than one count but fewer than ten. The chain joins TRBV7-9 to TRBJ2-2, with unresolved D. CDR3 length equals 15 residues. Deletions cut 4 bases from V and 8 bases from J, with 17 bases between. Germline-derived CDR1 and CDR2 are SEHNR and FQNEAQ (reference sequence). CDR3 in DNA: TGTGCCAGCAGCTCTACGGGCCCACGTACGGGGGAGCTGTTTTTT. This gives the protein CASSSTGPRTGELFF.

This clone was counted a few times. The gene calls are TRBV30 and TRBJ2-3, with 10 bases matching TRBD2. The CDR3 runs to 14 residues. J gave up 4 bases and V 1 base, and 2 bases lay outside the gene matches. Germline CDR1 and CDR2: GTSNPN and SVGIG (reference sequence). CDR3 sequence: CAWSERGGPDTQYF. CDR3 bases: TGTGCCTGGAGTGAGCGGGGGGGCCCAGATACGCAGTATTTT.

The chain joins TRBV19 to TRBJ2-3; D is unresolved. This CDR3 comprises 12 residues. V was cut by 1 base and J by 5 bases, with 4 bases left in between. CDR1 and CDR2 from the germline V gene are LNHDA and SQIVND (reference sequence). The CDR3 nucleotides read TGTGCCAGTAGTATAGGTCTAGATACGCAGTATTTT. Its translation is CASSIGLDTQYF.

The V gene is TRBV27, the J gene TRBJ1-5; possible D gene TRBD1, 5 bases. This CDR3 comprises 13 residues. V was clipped by 5 bases and J by 4 bases, with 9 bases between them. Germline V CDR1 and CDR2: MNHEY, SMNVEV (reference sequence). The CDR3 spells CASSPGGNQPQHF. The CDR3 DNA is TGTGCCAGCAGTCCGGGGGGGAATCAGCCCCAGCATTTT.

This clone appeared a single time. V and J are TRBV4-1 and TRBJ2-2; no definite D call. The length of the CDR3 is 12 residues. The V and J ends lost 0 bases and 9 bases respectively, with 5 bases between them. Germline V CDR1 and CDR2: MGHRA, YSYEKL. The CDR3 sequence: CASSQDLWELFF. DNA for the CDR3: TGCGCCAGCAGCCAAGATCTGTGGGAGCTGTTTTTT.

This chain connects TRBV13 to TRBJ2-1, with TRBD2 matching over 9 bases. V was pared by 5 bases and J by 7 bases, with 15 bases of the junction left unmatched. The germline gives CDR1 PRHDT, CDR2 FYEKMQ (reference sequence). This CDR3 is built from 17 residues. The CDR3 nucleotides are TGTGCCAGCAGCCCCGTAGGTGCGGGGGGGCCGGGGAATGAGCAGTTCTTC. Translated, it gives CASSPVGAGGPGNEQFF.

The chain carries TRBV27 and TRBJ1-2; 9 positions agree with TRBD1. CDR3 size: 15 residues. The junction had 6 bases not matched to a gene; V was cut back by 2 bases and J by 5 bases. CDR1 and CDR2 from the germline V gene are MNHEY and SMNVEV (reference sequence). CDR3 coding DNA: TGTGCCAGCAGTTTACTTTCCGGGACAGGGTATGGCTACACCTTC. Amino acid sequence: CASSLLSGTGYGYTF.

The rearrangement uses TRBV27 and TRBJ1-5; the D gene is possibly TRBD1 (5 bases). Germline assignment: CDR1 MNHEY and CDR2 SMNVEV (reference sequence). This CDR3 is built from 14 residues. V was clipped by 6 bases and J by 3 bases, with 12 bases between them. The DNA for the CDR3 is TGTGCCAGCAGCCCCGGGGCCAACAATCAGCCCCAGCATTTT. Its protein product is CASSPGANNQPQHF.

The V and J genes are TRBV7-8 and TRBJ1-6; 10 nucleotides align to TRBD1. V gave up 5 bases and J gave up 7 bases; unmatched junction bases: 5. CDR3 length equals 15 residues. Per the germline V gene, CDR1 is SGHVS and CDR2 is FQNEAQ. The CDR3 region is CASSQPGQGNSPLHF. In nucleotides, the CDR3 is TGTGCCAGCAGCCAACCGGGACAGGGGAATTCACCCCTCCACTTT.

This clone was detected only a few times. The rearrangement links TRBV28 to TRBJ2-7; D gene uncertain. The V end was cut by 3 bases, the J end by 7 bases, with 16 bases between. Looked up from germline, CDR1 is MDHEN and CDR2 is SYDVKM. The CDR3 is made up of 14 amino acids. CDR3 sequence: CASSLRGQDREQYF. The CDR3, as DNA: TGTGCCAGCAGTTTGAGAGGTCAAGATCGGGAGCAGTACTTC.

This clone was counted a few times. The rearrangement uses TRBV30 and TRBJ1-5; 8 bases match TRBD1. V gave up 0 bases and J gave up 4 bases; unmatched junction bases: 5. CDR1 and CDR2 from the germline V gene are GTSNPN and SVGIG (reference sequence). The CDR3 runs 15 residues. The CDR3 is CAWSVGTGFNQPQHF. DNA for the CDR3: TGTGCCTGGAGTGTAGGGACAGGATTTAATCAGCCCCAGCATTTT. The variable domain in full, with the rest retrieved from reference TRBV30 and TRBJ1-5, is SQTIHQWPATLVQPVGSPLSLECTVEGTSNPNLYWYRQAAGRGLQLLFYSVGIGQISSEVPQNLSASRPQDRQFILSSKKLLLSDSGFYLCAWSVGTGFNQPQHFGDGTRLSIL.

The chain has TRBV4-1 and TRBJ1-5, with 7 bases identical to TRBD1. Trimming at V came to 4 bases and at J to 7 bases, leaving 7 bases not matched to a gene. Per germline, CDR1 MGHRA and CDR2 YSYEKL. The CDR3 is made up of 14 amino acids. In DNA form, the CDR3 reads TGCGCCAGCAGCCTACGACAGGGAGGACAGCCCCAGCATTTT. Encoded protein: CASSLRQGGQPQHF.

This clone was counted only a few times. V and J are TRBV5-1 and TRBJ2-1; the D gene is possibly TRBD2 (5 bases). The CDR3 loop spans 13 amino acids. CDR1 is SGHRS, CDR2 YFSETQ, per germline. V was pared by 0 bases and J by 9 bases, with 10 bases between. The CDR3 region has the DNA TGCGCCAGCAGCTTGGTACGGGGTAGTGAGCAGTTCTTC. Translating gives CASSLVRGSEQFF.

This chain joins TRBV6-1 and TRBJ2-7, with D possibly being TRBD1 (5 bases). Trimming took off 6 bases at V and 4 bases at J, with 10 bases between the two ends. This CDR3 is 12 amino acids long. Germline V gene lookup returns CDR1 MNHNS and CDR2 SASEGT. The CDR3 here is CASSEPGYEQYF. The CDR3 DNA is TGTGCCAGCAGCGAGCCAGGGTACGAGCAGTACTTC.

The chain employs TRBV25-1 and TRBJ1-5; unclear D gene. Germline V gene sequence: CDR1 MGHDK, CDR2 SYGVNS. Deletions cut 3 bases from V and 0 bases from J, with 6 bases between. CDR3 length equals 14 residues. The CDR3 sequence is CASSDIDSNQPQHF. Written as DNA, the CDR3 is TGTGCCAGCAGTGACATTGATAGCAATCAGCCCCAGCATTTT.

The CDR3 spells CASSLGGFYGYTF. CDR3 bases: TGTGCCAGCAGTCTGGGAGGCTTCTATGGCTACACCTTC. The V gene is TRBV13, the J gene TRBJ1-2; the D is unclear. Germline V gene lookup returns CDR1 PRHDT and CDR2 FYEKMQ (reference sequence). The CDR3 is 13 residues long. Deletions cut 6 bases from V and 4 bases from J, with 12 bases between.

In its sample, this clone was seen a few times. In the same sample, other DNA sequences code for this CDR3. The V gene is TRBV27, the J gene TRBJ2-5; D unresolved. The V and J ends lost 3 bases and 4 bases respectively, with 3 bases between them. The germline CDR1 and CDR2 sequences are MNHEY and SMNVEV (reference sequence). This CDR3 contains 11 residues. The CDR3 sequence: CASSLGETQYF. The CDR3 DNA is TGTGCCAGCAGTTTGGGAGAGACCCAGTACTTC.

There are a few counts of this clone. The chain carries TRBV19 and TRBJ1-3, with no clear D. Trimming took off 8 bases at V and 4 bases at J, with 9 bases between the two ends. The CDR3 has 12 amino acids. CDR1 and CDR2 (germline): LNHDA, SQIVND (reference sequence). CDR3 DNA sequence: TGTGCCAGTTCACCGACCGGAAACACCATATATTTT. Encoded protein: CASSPTGNTIYF.

The chain is built from TRBV27 and TRBJ1-1; no clear D gene. Trimming took 2 bases from V and 1 from J, leaving 8 bases between them. Germline V CDR1 and CDR2: MNHEY, SMNVEV (reference sequence). The CDR3 totals 14 residues. The DNA for the CDR3 is TGTGCCAGCAGTTTACAACATCAGAACACTGAAGCTTTCTTT. This codes for CASSLQHQNTEAFF.

The J gene is TRBJ1-1, the V gene TRBV7-9, with D perhaps matching TRBD1 (6 bases). There are 12 residues in the CDR3. Trimming took off 5 bases at V and 5 bases at J, with 9 bases between the two ends. CDR1 and CDR2 from the germline V gene are SEHNR and FQNEAQ (reference sequence). The DNA of the CDR3 is TGTGCCAGCAGCCCAGGGGTTACTGAAGCTTTCTTT. Its translation is CASSPGVTEAFF.

V and J are TRBV25-1 and TRBJ2-2; D uncertain. Germline values: CDR1 MGHDK, CDR2 SYGVNS. Trimming cost V 11 bases and J 5 bases, with 15 bases left between them. CDR3 length: 13 residues. Here the CDR3 DNA reads TGTGCCTCGGAAGAGAGTCTAACCGGGGAGCTGTTTTTT. Residues: CASEESLTGELFF.

This sequence joins TRBV5-6 and TRBJ1-6, with D perhaps TRBD1 (5 bases). Germline assignment: CDR1 SGHDT and CDR2 YYEEEE. The CDR3 loop spans 15 amino acids. With 4 bases removed from V and 10 bases from J, the gap between germline ends came to 18 bases. CDR3 nucleotides: TGTGCCAGCAGCCCGTGGGGGACTGGGGCATCACCCCTCCACTTT. The encoded protein is CASSPWGTGASPLHF.

With regard to this clone: The junction does not match germline at one end; this may be a read error. This rearrangement joins TRBV30 to TRBJ2-7; weak D call: TRBD1 (5 bases). Germline CDR1 and CDR2: GTSNPN and SVGIG (reference sequence). This CDR3 comprises 13 residues. CDR3 protein: CAWGVWQGYEQYF. The CDR3 DNA is TGTGCCTGGGGTGTATGGCAGGGCTACGAGCAGTACTTC.

This clone was seen a few times. The chain carries TRBV14 and TRBJ2-1, with D hard to call. Germline-derived CDR1 and CDR2 are SGHDN and FVKESK. The CDR3 runs to 12 residues. Trimming shortened V by 4 bases and J by 5 bases, and 6 bases separated the two germline ends. The chain's CDR3 is CASSPHNNEQFF. The CDR3 nucleotides are TGTGCCAGCAGCCCCCACAACAATGAGCAGTTCTTC.